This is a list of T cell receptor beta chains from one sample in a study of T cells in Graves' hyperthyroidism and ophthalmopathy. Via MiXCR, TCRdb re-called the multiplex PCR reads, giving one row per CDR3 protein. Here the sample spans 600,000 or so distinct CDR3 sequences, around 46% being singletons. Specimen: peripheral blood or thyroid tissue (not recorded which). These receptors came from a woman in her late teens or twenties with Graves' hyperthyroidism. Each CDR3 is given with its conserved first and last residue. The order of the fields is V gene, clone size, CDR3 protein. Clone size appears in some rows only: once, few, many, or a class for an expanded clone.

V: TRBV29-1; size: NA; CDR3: CSVEEGQGVYGYTF
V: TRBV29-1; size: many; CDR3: CSARQGIGTEAFF
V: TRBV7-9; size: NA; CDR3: CASSPSELNEKLFF
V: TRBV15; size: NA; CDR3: CATSSLAVEGYTF
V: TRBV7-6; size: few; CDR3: CASSLDRGSFYGYTF
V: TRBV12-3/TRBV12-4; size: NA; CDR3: CASADSYYEQYF
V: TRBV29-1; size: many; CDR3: CSVAEGGTEAFF
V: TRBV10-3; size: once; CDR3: CAISEGEVSPLHF
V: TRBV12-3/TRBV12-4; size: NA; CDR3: CASSMGLAGVETQYF
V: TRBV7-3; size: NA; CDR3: CASSPSKTGQSFYEQYF
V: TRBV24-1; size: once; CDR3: CATSDLRGAGEETQYF
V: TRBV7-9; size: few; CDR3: CASSFTGSYEQYF
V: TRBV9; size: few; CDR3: CASSVESGRAEETQYF
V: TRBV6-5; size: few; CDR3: CASRRTRKETQYF
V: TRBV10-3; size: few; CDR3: CAISESTWGGGNTEAFF
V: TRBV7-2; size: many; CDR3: CASSLSTVSYEQYF
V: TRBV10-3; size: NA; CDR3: CASSDGGAGVYEQYF
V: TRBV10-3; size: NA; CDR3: CAISEPRGKTEAFF
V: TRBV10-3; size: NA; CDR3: CASSSWTAPYEQYF
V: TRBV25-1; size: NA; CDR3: CAAQQRQHQYEQYF
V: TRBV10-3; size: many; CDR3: CAIQAFARGNTIYF
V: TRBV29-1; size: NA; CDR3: CSVGGAGAQGETQYF
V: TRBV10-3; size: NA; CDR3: CARVPGSISGANVLTF
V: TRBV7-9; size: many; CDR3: CASAGRRGNTIYF
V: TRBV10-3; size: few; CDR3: CAISERGQRSQHF
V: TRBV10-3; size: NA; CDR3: CASSRRGGGSPLHF
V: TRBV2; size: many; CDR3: CASSAGGQGQETQYF
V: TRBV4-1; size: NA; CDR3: CASSQDLRRQGTEAFF
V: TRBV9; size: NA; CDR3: CASSVSTSGPYEQYF
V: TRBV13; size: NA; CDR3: CASSNLRGRGEQYF
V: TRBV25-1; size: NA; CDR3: CAWSVEGTGTEAFF